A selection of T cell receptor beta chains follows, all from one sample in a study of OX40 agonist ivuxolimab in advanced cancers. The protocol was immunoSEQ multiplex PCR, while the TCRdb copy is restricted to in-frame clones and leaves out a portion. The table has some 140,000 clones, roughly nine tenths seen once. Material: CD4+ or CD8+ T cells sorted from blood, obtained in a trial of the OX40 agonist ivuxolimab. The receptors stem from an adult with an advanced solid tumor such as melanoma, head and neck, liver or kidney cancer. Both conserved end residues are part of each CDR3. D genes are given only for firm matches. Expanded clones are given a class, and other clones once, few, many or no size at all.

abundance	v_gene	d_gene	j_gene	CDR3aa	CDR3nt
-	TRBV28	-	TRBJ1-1	CASSRGITEAFF	TGTGCCAGCAGCAGGGGCATCACTGAAGCTTTCTTT
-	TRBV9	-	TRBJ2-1	CASSPGTPRENEQFF	TGTGCCAGCAGCCCCGGGACTCCAAGAGAGAATGAGCAGTTCTTC
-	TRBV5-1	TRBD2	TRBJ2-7	CASSALAAEGEQYF	TGCGCCAGCAGCGCACTAGCGGCCGAGGGCGAGCAGTACTTC
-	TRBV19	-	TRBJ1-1	CASSVNRAPGPEAFF	TGTGCCAGTAGTGTGAACAGGGCCCCGGGCCCTGAAGCTTTCTTT
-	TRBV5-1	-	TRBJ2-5	CASSSTGQETQYF	TGCGCCAGCAGCTCCACAGGGCAAGAGACCCAGTACTTC
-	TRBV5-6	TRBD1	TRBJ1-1	CASSYRGRITEAFF	TGTGCCAGCAGCTACAGGGGGCGAATCACTGAAGCTTTCTTT
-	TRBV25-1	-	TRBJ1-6	CASSESGIRDSPLHF	TGTGCCAGCAGTGAATCAGGCATCAGGGATTCACCCCTCCACTTT
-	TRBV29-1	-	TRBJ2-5	CSVGQNQETQYF	TGCAGCGTCGGACAGAACCAAGAGACCCAGTACTTC
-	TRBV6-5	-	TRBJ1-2	CASSYVDSRGYGYTF	TGTGCCAGCAGTTACGTGGACAGCCGGGGCTATGGCTACACCTTC
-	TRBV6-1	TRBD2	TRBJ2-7	CASSRLAGDYEQYF	TGTGCCAGCAGCCGACTAGCGGGAGACTACGAGCAGTACTTC
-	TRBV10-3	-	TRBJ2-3	CAISEGGTDTQYF	TGTGCCATCAGTGAAGGCGGCACAGATACGCAGTATTTT
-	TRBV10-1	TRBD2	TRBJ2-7	CASRALAGDWNEQYF	TGCGCCAGCAGGGCCTTAGCGGGAGACTGGAACGAGCAGTACTTC
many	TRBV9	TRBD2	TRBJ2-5	CASSPGQLAGGGETQYF	TGTGCCAGCAGCCCAGGCCAACTAGCGGGAGGGGGGGAGACCCAGTACTTC
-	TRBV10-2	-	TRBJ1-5	CASSESNRDGHF	TGCGCCAGCAGTGAGTCTAACAGGGATGGACATTTT
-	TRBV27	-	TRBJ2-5	CASSQTWWGRGQETQYF	TGTGCCAGCAGCCAAACCTGGTGGGGGCGGGGACAAGAGACCCAGTACTTC
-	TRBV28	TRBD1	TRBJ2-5	CASLPGQGASKQYF	TGTGCCAGCCTCCCGGGGCAGGGGGCCTCTAAGCAGTACTTC
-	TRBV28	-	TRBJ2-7	CASSLSSPYSYEQYF	TGTGCCAGCAGTTTATCCTCCCCCTACTCCTACGAGCAGTACTTC
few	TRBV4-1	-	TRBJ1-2	CASSRWTEVGVYGYTF	TGCGCCAGCAGCCGCTGGACGGAAGTTGGGGTCTATGGCTACACCTTC
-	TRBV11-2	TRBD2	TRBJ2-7	CASSLVAGGPYEQYF	TGTGCCAGCAGCTTAGTAGCGGGAGGGCCATACGAGCAGTACTTC
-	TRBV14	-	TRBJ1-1	CASSQAVGAPGSEAFF	TGTGCCAGCAGCCAAGCGGTTGGCGCGCCCGGGTCTGAAGCTTTCTTT
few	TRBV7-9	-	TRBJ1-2	CASSSDGNYGYTF	TGTGCCAGCAGCTCAGACGGCAACTATGGCTACACCTTC
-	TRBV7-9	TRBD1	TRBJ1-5	CASRKGDSFNQPQHF	TGTGCCAGCAGAAAAGGGGACAGCTTCAATCAGCCCCAGCATTTT
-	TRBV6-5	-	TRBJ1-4	CASRLNREPNEKLFF	TGTGCCAGCAGATTAAACAGGGAACCAAATGAAAAACTGTTTTTT
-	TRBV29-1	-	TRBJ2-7	CSVESADYEQYF	TGCAGCGTTGAATCGGCTGACTACGAGCAGTACTTC
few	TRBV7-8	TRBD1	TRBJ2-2	CASSSQDRTYNTGELFF	TGTGCCAGCAGCTCTCAGGACAGGACCTATAACACCGGGGAGCTGTTTTTT
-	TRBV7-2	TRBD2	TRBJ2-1	CASSKTLAGGVGNEQFF	TGTGCCAGCAGCAAAACTCTAGCGGGAGGGGTGGGCAATGAGCAGTTCTTC
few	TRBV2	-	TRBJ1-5	CASSDRGRQPQHF	TGTGCCAGCAGTGACCGGGGAAGGCAGCCCCAGCATTTT
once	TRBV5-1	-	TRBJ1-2	CASSPLGDGYTF	TGCGCCAGCAGCCCGCTAGGGGATGGCTACACCTTC
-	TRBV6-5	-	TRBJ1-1	CASSLGGTYSTEAFF	TGTGCCAGCAGTTTGGGGGGAACGTATAGCACTGAAGCTTTCTTT
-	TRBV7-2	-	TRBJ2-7	CASSLVSEGHEQYF	TGTGCCAGCAGCTTAGTGTCCGAGGGGCACGAGCAGTACTTC
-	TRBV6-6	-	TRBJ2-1	CASTPQGGANEQFF	TGTGCCAGCACACCCCAGGGGGGAGCCAATGAGCAGTTCTTC
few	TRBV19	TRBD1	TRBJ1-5	CASTRVQGGNQPQHF	TGTGCCAGTACGAGAGTACAGGGGGGAAATCAGCCCCAGCATTTT
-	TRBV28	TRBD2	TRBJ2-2	CASSFLLAGATGELFF	TGTGCCAGCAGTTTTTTGCTAGCGGGAGCCACCGGGGAGCTGTTTTTT
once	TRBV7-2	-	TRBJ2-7	CASSSNQEQYF	TGTGCCAGCAGCTCCAACCAAGAACAGTACTTC
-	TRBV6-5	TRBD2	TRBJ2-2	CASSYPAGANTGELFF	TGTGCCAGCAGTTACCCTGCGGGAGCGAACACCGGGGAGCTGTTTTTT
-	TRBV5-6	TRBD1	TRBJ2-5	CASSLPGQGARETQYF	TGTGCCAGCAGCCTCCCTGGACAGGGGGCAAGGGAGACCCAGTACTTC
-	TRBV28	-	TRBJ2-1	CASSSDGAKGNEQFF	TGTGCCAGCAGTTCTGACGGGGCGAAGGGGAATGAGCAGTTCTTC
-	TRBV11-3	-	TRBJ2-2	CASSLQGTNTGELFF	TGTGCCAGCAGCCTACAGGGCACGAACACCGGGGAGCTGTTTTTT
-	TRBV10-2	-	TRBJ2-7	CASSESGAWGEQYF	TGCGCCAGCAGTGAGTCTGGGGCGTGGGGAGAGCAGTACTTC
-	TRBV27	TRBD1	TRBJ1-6	CASSYRDRGNSPLHF	TGTGCCAGCAGTTACCGGGACAGGGGGAATTCACCCCTCCACTTT
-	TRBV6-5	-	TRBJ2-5	CASSRRGYQETQYF	TGTGCCAGCAGTCGCAGGGGCTACCAAGAGACCCAGTACTTC
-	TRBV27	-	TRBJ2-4	CASRYTGRSDIQYF	TGTGCCAGCAGGTACACAGGGAGGTCAGACATTCAGTACTTC
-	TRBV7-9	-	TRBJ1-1	CASSPTDLGPMNTEAFF	TGTGCCAGCAGCCCGACCGACCTGGGCCCCATGAACACTGAAGCTTTCTTT
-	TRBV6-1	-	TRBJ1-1	CASSSDRNTEAFF	TGTGCCAGCAGTTCGGACAGAAACACTGAAGCTTTCTTT
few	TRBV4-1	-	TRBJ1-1	CASSQERGRNTEAFF	TGCGCCAGCAGCCAAGAGCGGGGGCGGAACACTGAAGCTTTCTTT
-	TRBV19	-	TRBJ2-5	CASSIGGGQKETQYF	TGTGCCAGTAGTATTGGCGGGGGACAGAAAGAGACCCAGTACTTC
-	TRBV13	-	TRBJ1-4	CASSFGGSTNEKLFF	TGTGCCAGCAGCTTCGGGGGTTCAACTAATGAAAAACTGTTTTTT
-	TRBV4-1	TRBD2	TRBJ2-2	CASSRVGTSVGTGELFF	TGCGCCAGCAGCCGCGTAGGGACTAGCGTCGGCACCGGGGAGCTGTTTTTT
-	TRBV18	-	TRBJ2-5	CASSPGFTQETQYF	TGTGCCAGCTCACCAGGATTTACTCAAGAGACCCAGTACTTC
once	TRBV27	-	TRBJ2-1	CASSPTSQSSYNEQFF	TGTGCCAGCAGTCCGACCTCTCAGAGCTCCTACAATGAGCAGTTCTTC
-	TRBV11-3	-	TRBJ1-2	CASSAGAGTPYGYTF	TGTGCCAGCAGCGCAGGAGCCGGGACACCTTATGGCTACACCTTC
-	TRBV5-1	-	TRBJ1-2	CASSIGGPGNYGYTF	TGCGCCAGCAGCATAGGTGGACCAGGCAACTATGGCTACACCTTC
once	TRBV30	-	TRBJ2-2	CAWSSGNGELFF	TGTGCCTGGAGCTCGGGTAACGGGGAGCTGTTTTTT